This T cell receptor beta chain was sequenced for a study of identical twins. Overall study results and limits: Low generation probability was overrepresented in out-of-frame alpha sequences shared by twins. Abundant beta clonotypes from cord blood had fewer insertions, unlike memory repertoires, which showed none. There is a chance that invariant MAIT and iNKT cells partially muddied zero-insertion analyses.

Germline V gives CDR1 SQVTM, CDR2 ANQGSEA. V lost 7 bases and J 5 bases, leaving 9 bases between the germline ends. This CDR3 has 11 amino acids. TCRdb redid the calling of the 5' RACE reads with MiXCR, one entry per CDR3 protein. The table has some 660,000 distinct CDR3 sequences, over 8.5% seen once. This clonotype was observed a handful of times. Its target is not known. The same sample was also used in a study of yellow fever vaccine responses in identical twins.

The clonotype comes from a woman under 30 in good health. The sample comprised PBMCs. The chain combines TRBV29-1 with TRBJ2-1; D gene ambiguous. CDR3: CSADPNNEQFF. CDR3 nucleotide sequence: TGCAGCGCGGACCCCAACAATGAGCAGTTCTTC.